This TCR beta chain was retrieved from a study of identical twins. Through template switching, a universal primer site was introduced, and the cDNA contained unique molecular identifiers. MiXCR was run by TCRdb on the 5' RACE reads, yielding one entry per CDR3 protein. The sample carries 1.5 million to 2 million distinct CDR3 sequences, more than 30% recorded once. The V and J ends lost 6 bases and 5 bases, in that order; junction bases with no gene match: 4. The CDR3 covers 14 residues. Only a few counts were recorded for this clonotype. Its cognate antigen is unknown. Study-wide results and caveats: The authors noted that invariant MAIT and iNKT cells could partly confound zero-insertion analyses. There were fewer insertions in abundant cord blood beta clonotypes, but memory repertoires showed no such pattern.

V gene TRBV12-3 or TRBV12-4 combines with J gene TRBJ1-4, with TRBD1 matching 9 bases. The origin of this receptor is a newborn girl in good health. Sequencing was carried out using cord blood. DNA for the CDR3: TGTGCCAGCAGGGAGGACAGGGGCAATGAAAAACTGTTTTTT. Translation: CASREDRGNEKLFF.